The 6 T cell receptor beta chains reported below all come from one sample, sequenced in a study of blood T cell repertoires in COVID-19. The assay was immunoSEQ multiplex PCR, and TCRdb's table has in-frame clones only and misses some. The repertoire holds 200,000 to 250,000 clones, about 85% seen once, with around 2.9% in the top ten. Sequencing used peripheral blood. These receptors were collected from a man aged 50-59 years who had recovered from COVID-19.

The chain joins TRBV10-1 to TRBJ2-1; 10 bases line up with TRBD1. Per germline, CDR1 WNHNN and CDR2 SYGVQD (reference sequence). J lost 3 bases, V lost 4 bases, and 6 bases had no gene match. The length of the CDR3 is 16 residues. CDR3 residues: CASSGPGTGVYNEQFF. In DNA form, the CDR3 reads TGCGCCAGCAGTGGACCCGGGACAGGGGTCTACAATGAGCAGTTCTTC.

The genes are TRBV7-6 and TRBJ1-2; D not resolved. With 5 bases removed from V and 4 bases from J, the gap between germline ends came to 11 bases. CDR3 size: 13 residues. Germline CDR1 is SGHVS and CDR2 is FNYEAQ. The CDR3 DNA reads TGTGCCAGCAGCCGACCGGGGATCTATGGCTACACCTTC. It encodes CASSRPGIYGYTF.

J is TRBJ2-1 and V is TRBV6-5; D might be TRBD2 (7 bases). Trimming cost V 2 bases and J 2 bases, with 10 bases left between them. The CDR3 totals 15 residues. Germline CDR1 is MNHEY and CDR2 is SVGAGI. This CDR3 is CASSYGEGAYNEQFF. CDR3 DNA: TGTGCCAGCAGTTACGGGGAGGGGGCCTACAATGAGCAGTTCTTC.

The gene calls are TRBV24-1 and TRBJ2-1; 8 bases map to TRBD1. The germline V gene encodes CDR1 KGHDR and CDR2 SFDVKD. The CDR3 has 15 residues. V lost 3 bases to trimming and J lost 9 bases; unmatched junction nucleotides: 9. The DNA for the CDR3 is TGTGCCACCAGTGATACCTTAGGGACAGGTATTGAGCAGTTCTTC. Its translation is CATSDTLGTGIEQFF.

This rearrangement joins TRBV27 to TRBJ2-3; 7 nucleotides align to TRBD2. Germline-derived CDR1 and CDR2 are MNHEY and SMNVEV (reference sequence). This CDR3 is 15 amino acids long. The J segment lost 0 bases and the V segment lost 8 bases, leaving 8 bases of the junction unmatched. The CDR3 region is CASSKSGASTDTQYF. DNA for the CDR3: TGTGCCAGCTCAAAAAGCGGGGCCAGCACAGATACGCAGTATTTT.

This chain connects TRBV18 to TRBJ2-7, with 7 bases lining up with TRBD1. V lost 3 bases to trimming and J lost 2 bases; unmatched junction nucleotides: 4. Germline V gene sequence: CDR1 KGHSH, CDR2 LQKENI. The CDR3 loop spans 14 amino acids. CDR3 loop: CASSPDRITYEQYF. CDR3 in DNA: TGTGCCAGCTCACCGGACAGGATTACCTACGAGCAGTACTTC.